This TCR beta chain was recorded in a study of Graves' ophthalmopathy and Graves' hyperthyroidism. At least ten counts were recorded for this clonotype. The study enrolled ophthalmopathy donors with moderate-to-severe activity, CAS ≥3, NOSPECS ≥4 and duration under 3 months. Germline CDR1 reads SGHKS; CDR2 reads YYEKEE (reference sequence). Trimming removed 4 bases from V and 6 bases from J; junction bases left unmatched: 5. CDR3 size: 14 residues. Beta-chain TCR CDR3 regions were amplified from RNA transcripts. Second-round multiplex PCR came after a first-round RT-PCR that employed HTBI primers. Using its own MiXCR run on the multiplex PCR reads, TCRdb lists one record per CDR3 protein. The sample holds 500,000 to 800,000 distinct CDR3 sequences; under 50% are singletons and the top ten take over 2.5%.

The chain joins TRBV5-5 to TRBJ1-1; 11 positions match TRBD1. The sequencing input was peripheral blood. The source is an adult man with Graves' ophthalmopathy. CDR3 residues: CASSRGTGGAEAFF. The DNA for the CDR3 is TGTGCCAGCAGCAGAGGGACAGGGGGAGCTGAAGCTTTCTTT.